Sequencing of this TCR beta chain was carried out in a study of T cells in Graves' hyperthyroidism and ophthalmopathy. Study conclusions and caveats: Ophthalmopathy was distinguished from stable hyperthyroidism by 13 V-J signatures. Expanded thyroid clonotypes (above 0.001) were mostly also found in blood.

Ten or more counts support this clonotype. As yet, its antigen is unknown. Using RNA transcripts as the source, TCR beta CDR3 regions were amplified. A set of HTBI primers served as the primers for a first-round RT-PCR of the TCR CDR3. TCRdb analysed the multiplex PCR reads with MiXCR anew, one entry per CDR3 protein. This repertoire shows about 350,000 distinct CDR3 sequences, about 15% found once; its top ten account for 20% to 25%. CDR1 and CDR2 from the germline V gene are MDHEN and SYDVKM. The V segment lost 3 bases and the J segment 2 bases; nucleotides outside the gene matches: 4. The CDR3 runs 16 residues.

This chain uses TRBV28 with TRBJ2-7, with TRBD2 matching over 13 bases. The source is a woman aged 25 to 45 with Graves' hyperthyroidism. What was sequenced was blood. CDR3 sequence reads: CASSLTSGRNTYEQYF. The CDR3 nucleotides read TGTGCCAGCAGTTTGACTAGCGGGAGGAACACCTACGAGCAGTACTTC.